Listed below are T cell receptor beta chains from one sample, sequenced in a study of blood T cell repertoires in COVID-19. Sequencing was performed with immunoSEQ multiplex PCR; in TCRdb, only in-frame clones are kept and a portion is missing. The table shows some 670,000 clones, with 70% to 90% occurring only once. Sequencing used peripheral blood. These receptors were taken from a woman between 18 and 30 years old with acute or convalescent COVID-19. The conserved cysteine and the conserved F or W are not part of the CDR3 here. The order of the fields is CDR3 protein, D gene, J gene, V gene. D genes are given only for firm matches.

cdr3_aa: ASSTGSTGELF
d_call: -
j_call: TRBJ2-2
v_call: TRBV12-3/TRBV12-4

cdr3_aa: ASSLVGVSGQGGSGELF
d_call: TRBD1
j_call: TRBJ2-2
v_call: TRBV5-1

cdr3_aa: ASSGSTGETQY
d_call: -
j_call: TRBJ2-5
v_call: TRBV2

cdr3_aa: ASSPRQGYTGELF
d_call: TRBD1
j_call: TRBJ2-2
v_call: TRBV13

cdr3_aa: ASTLTPKGSNTEAF
d_call: -
j_call: TRBJ1-1
v_call: TRBV2

cdr3_aa: ASSLSGASDTQY
d_call: -
j_call: TRBJ2-3
v_call: TRBV5-6

cdr3_aa: ASNGTPLRQETQY
d_call: -
j_call: TRBJ2-5
v_call: TRBV27

cdr3_aa: ASSDRGEQY
d_call: -
j_call: TRBJ2-7
v_call: TRBV10-1

cdr3_aa: AISENRGYT
d_call: -
j_call: TRBJ1-2
v_call: TRBV10-3

cdr3_aa: ASSFGTEVPGELF
d_call: TRBD1
j_call: TRBJ2-2
v_call: TRBV11-2

cdr3_aa: ASSLMTGGHYEQY
d_call: TRBD1
j_call: TRBJ2-7
v_call: TRBV7-3

cdr3_aa: ASSPWTDNTEAF
d_call: -
j_call: TRBJ1-1
v_call: TRBV6-2/TRBV6-3

cdr3_aa: ASLGQGFDEQF
d_call: TRBD1
j_call: TRBJ2-1
v_call: TRBV12-3/TRBV12-4

cdr3_aa: ASSLPSGLTYEQY
d_call: -
j_call: TRBJ2-7
v_call: TRBV28

cdr3_aa: ASSTRGNTEAF
d_call: -
j_call: TRBJ1-1
v_call: TRBV9

cdr3_aa: ASSLGRGNYGYT
d_call: -
j_call: TRBJ1-2
v_call: TRBV7-9

cdr3_aa: SVVEGAYGYT
d_call: TRBD1
j_call: TRBJ1-2
v_call: TRBV29-1

cdr3_aa: ASSDPFYEQY
d_call: -
j_call: TRBJ2-7
v_call: TRBV25-1

cdr3_aa: ASSQDRVTEAF
d_call: TRBD1
j_call: TRBJ1-1
v_call: TRBV12-3/TRBV12-4

cdr3_aa: ASSPGLAFLGPGELF
d_call: TRBD2
j_call: TRBJ2-2
v_call: TRBV27

cdr3_aa: ASSVGGQGLLYEQF
d_call: TRBD1
j_call: TRBJ2-1
v_call: TRBV9

cdr3_aa: SVEARDRVTGANVLT
d_call: TRBD1
j_call: TRBJ2-6
v_call: TRBV29-1

cdr3_aa: ATSDRQGYLTQY
d_call: -
j_call: TRBJ2-3
v_call: TRBV24-1

cdr3_aa: ASSPRQVSGNTIY
d_call: -
j_call: TRBJ1-3
v_call: TRBV7-2

cdr3_aa: ASRRRVGATNEKLF
d_call: -
j_call: TRBJ1-4
v_call: TRBV19

cdr3_aa: ASRSTRDTYGYT
d_call: -
j_call: TRBJ1-2
v_call: TRBV6-5

cdr3_aa: ASSSVAASYEQY
d_call: -
j_call: TRBJ2-7
v_call: TRBV7-2

cdr3_aa: ATSDPGGLNEQF
d_call: TRBD2
j_call: TRBJ2-1
v_call: TRBV24-1

cdr3_aa: ASSPDSYNQPQH
d_call: -
j_call: TRBJ1-5
v_call: TRBV4-1

cdr3_aa: ASSEELVETSNQPQH
d_call: -
j_call: TRBJ1-5
v_call: TRBV2

cdr3_aa: ASSFGTGRTYEQY
d_call: TRBD1
j_call: TRBJ2-7
v_call: TRBV5-8

cdr3_aa: ASRGGSVSTEAF
d_call: -
j_call: TRBJ1-1
v_call: TRBV13

cdr3_aa: ASSALARMNTEAF
d_call: -
j_call: TRBJ1-1
v_call: TRBV2

cdr3_aa: ASSLQETQY
d_call: -
j_call: TRBJ2-5
v_call: TRBV3-1/TRBV3-2

cdr3_aa: ASSLVAVNTEAF
d_call: -
j_call: TRBJ1-1
v_call: TRBV5-1

cdr3_aa: ASSLGGGPLGYGYT
d_call: -
j_call: TRBJ1-2
v_call: TRBV13

cdr3_aa: ASSETPFTEAF
d_call: -
j_call: TRBJ1-1
v_call: TRBV11-3

cdr3_aa: ATSDGDRGPSDTQY
d_call: TRBD1
j_call: TRBJ2-3
v_call: TRBV24-1

cdr3_aa: ASSINQGAVSNQPQH
d_call: TRBD1
j_call: TRBJ1-5
v_call: TRBV19

cdr3_aa: ASGLVSSGVGEQY
d_call: -
j_call: TRBJ2-7
v_call: TRBV12-5

cdr3_aa: ASSVGQINQPQH
d_call: -
j_call: TRBJ1-5
v_call: TRBV9

cdr3_aa: ASSGGGGLAF
d_call: -
j_call: TRBJ1-1
v_call: TRBV10-2

cdr3_aa: ASSPQGTGNQGYGYT
d_call: TRBD1
j_call: TRBJ1-2
v_call: TRBV18

cdr3_aa: ASSSRLGRTGELF
d_call: -
j_call: TRBJ2-2
v_call: TRBV11-2

cdr3_aa: ASSPQGAVLPGYT
d_call: TRBD1
j_call: TRBJ1-2
v_call: TRBV6-5

cdr3_aa: AISESKPSSTDTQY
d_call: -
j_call: TRBJ2-3
v_call: TRBV10-3

cdr3_aa: ASSLKRGLNYGYT
d_call: TRBD1
j_call: TRBJ1-2
v_call: TRBV7-9

cdr3_aa: ASRGRNGSPLH
d_call: -
j_call: TRBJ1-6
v_call: TRBV4-2

cdr3_aa: ATNRGPGYGYT
d_call: -
j_call: TRBJ1-2
v_call: TRBV10-1

cdr3_aa: ASSQGQHPYNEQF
d_call: -
j_call: TRBJ2-1
v_call: TRBV4-3

cdr3_aa: ASRTGGTYYEQY
d_call: TRBD2
j_call: TRBJ2-7
v_call: TRBV28

cdr3_aa: ASSPRDRDGYT
d_call: TRBD1
j_call: TRBJ1-2
v_call: TRBV5-1

cdr3_aa: ASSLTGYNYGYT
d_call: -
j_call: TRBJ1-2
v_call: TRBV7-9

cdr3_aa: ASSRDRGQETQY
d_call: TRBD1
j_call: TRBJ2-5
v_call: TRBV18

cdr3_aa: ASSYDRVWGYT
d_call: TRBD1
j_call: TRBJ1-2
v_call: TRBV14

cdr3_aa: ASSSPHQETGHEQF
d_call: -
j_call: TRBJ2-1
v_call: TRBV13

cdr3_aa: ASSSGTGTNSPLH
d_call: TRBD1
j_call: TRBJ1-6
v_call: TRBV13